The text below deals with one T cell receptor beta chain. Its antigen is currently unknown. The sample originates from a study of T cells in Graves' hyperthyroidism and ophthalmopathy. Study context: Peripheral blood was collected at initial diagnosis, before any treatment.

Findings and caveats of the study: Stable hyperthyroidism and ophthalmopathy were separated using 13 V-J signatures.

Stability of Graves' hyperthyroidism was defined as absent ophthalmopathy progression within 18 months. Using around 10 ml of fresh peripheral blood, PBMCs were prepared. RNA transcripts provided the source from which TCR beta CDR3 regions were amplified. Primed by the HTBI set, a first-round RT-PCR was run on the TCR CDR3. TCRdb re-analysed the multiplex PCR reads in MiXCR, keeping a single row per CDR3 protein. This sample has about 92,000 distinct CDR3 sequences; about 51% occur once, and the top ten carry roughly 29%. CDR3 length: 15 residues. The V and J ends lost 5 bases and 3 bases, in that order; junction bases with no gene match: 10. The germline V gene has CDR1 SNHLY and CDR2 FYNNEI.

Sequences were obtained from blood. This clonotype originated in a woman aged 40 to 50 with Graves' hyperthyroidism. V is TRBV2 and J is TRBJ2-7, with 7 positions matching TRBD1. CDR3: CASSRGTATFYEQYF. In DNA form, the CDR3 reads TGTGCCAGCAGTAGGGGGACAGCGACCTTCTACGAGCAGTACTTC.